Listed here is a single T cell receptor (beta chain). This specimen belongs to a study of T cell responses to AZD1222 COVID-19 vaccine. CDR3 size: 14 residues. V was pared by 5 bases and J by 4 bases, with 6 bases of the junction left unmatched. CDR1 is LNHDA and CDR2 is SQIVND in the germline V gene (reference sequence). Data came from immunoSEQ multiplex PCR; TCRdb stores just in-frame clones and leaves some out. Here the sample spans some 120,000 clones, about 89% being singletons. The receptor was isolated from an adult in good health. The genes are TRBV19 and TRBJ2-3, with 7 bases fitting TRBD2. The sequenced sample was peripheral blood, obtained on day 0 of AZD1222 vaccination. The CDR3 DNA reads as TGTGCCAGTAGTCGAACTAGCGTTTCAGATACGCAGTATTTT. It codes for CASSRTSVSDTQYF.